This TCR beta chain derives from a study of blood T cell repertoires in COVID-19. About the research overall: In each case, the material was cDNA or gDNA derived from T cells, B-cell-depleted T cells, or PBMCs.

A single count supports this clone. Participant age was roughly 18 to 90 years, and participants resided in roughly 25 US areas. Cohort assignment relied on participant-reported clinical history. Per the original methods: Amplifying reference gene primers gave estimates of nucleated cell counts. The assay was immunoSEQ multiplex PCR, and TCRdb's table has in-frame clones only and misses some. That table is the source of V, J and clone size, and D and trimming were worked out from the DNA. The profile shows 200,000 to 250,000 clones, approximately 90% of them singletons. Germline lookup yields CDR1 MNHEY and CDR2 SVGEGT. The V and J ends lost 0 bases and 2 bases, in that order; junction bases with no gene match: 4. The CDR3 consists of 16 residues.

Sequenced input: PBMCs or T cells enriched from blood (not recorded which). The V and J genes are TRBV6-2 or TRBV6-3 and TRBJ1-5; TRBD1 matches 7 bases. This TCR came from a woman in her 30s with acute COVID-19. CDR3 amino acids: CASSYSLDRRNQPQHF. In nucleotides, the CDR3 is TGTGCCAGCAGTTACTCCCTGGACAGGCGCAATCAGCCCCAGCATTTT.